This T cell receptor (beta chain) was documented in a study of cytomegalovirus exposure and HLA in healthy donors. Primers included in the PCR were 60 Vbeta and 13 Jbeta primers. As originally analysed: Later work found 80 million or so unique TCR beta chains, with 9 million to 13 million shared. This table comes from immunoSEQ multiplex PCR, and its TCRdb copy is limited to in-frame clones, with some not included. V and J calls and clone size are copied from that table; D and trimming were computed from the DNA. The sample has roughly 110,000 clones, more than 70% seen once. Study-wide results and limits: An analysis done earlier found most TCR beta V segments productive about 90% or about 30% of the time. Researchers counted approximately 160 TCR beta chains as cytomegalovirus-associated. The study dropped some indistinguishable V segments, TRBV6-2 and TRBV6-3 among them.

V was pared by 1 base and J by 2 bases, with 8 bases between. The CDR3 has 15 amino acids. CDR1 and CDR2 from the germline V gene are SGHVS and FQNEAQ. A note on this clone: The target antigen is unknown.

J is TRBJ2-2 and V is TRBV7-8; tentative D call: TRBD2 (6 bases). The sequenced material came from PBMCs. This TCR was recovered from a man aged 25-45 years in good health and CMV-seronegative. As DNA, the CDR3 is TGTGCCAGCAGCTTAGTGGGGACTAACACCGGGGAGCTGTTTTTT. This encodes CASSLVGTNTGELFF.